This T cell receptor beta chain was observed in a study of shared clonotypes between healthy human individuals. Whole-study findings and limits: The four-donor shared clonotypes exceeded non-shared clonotypes in generation probability, with non-shared ones scoring lower. Donor scarcity curtailed the genetic and exposure-history diversity represented herein.

Concerning this clone itself: Its antigen is unknown.

Germline CDR1 reads KGHSH; CDR2 reads LQKENI. V gave up 6 bases and J gave up 0 bases, with 19 bases separating them. The CDR3 has 17 amino acids. At the deep level, the assay was run. Repertoires were generated with immunoSEQ multiplex PCR, while TCRdb's copy carries only in-frame clones and drops some. The sample records some 1 million clones, around 76% being singletons. CD4+ cells were split into CD45RA+ naive and CD45RA-negative memory subsets. The TCR was taken from a man between 18 and 29 years old in good health. This sequence joins TRBV18 and TRBJ2-3; D not resolved. Sequenced: memory CD4+ T cells sorted from blood. Subset defined: CD45RA-negative fraction. CDR3 amino acids: CASSRYHDILSTDTQYF. The CDR3 DNA follows: TGTGCCAGCTCCCGGTACCATGACATTCTTAGCACAGATACGCAGTATTTT.